This T cell receptor (beta chain) was recovered during a study of monozygotic twins with inflammatory bowel disease. Notes on this clonotype: The antigen is undetermined.

Findings and limits, study-wide: Telling apart the different T cell subtypes was not possible. Healthy twins shared more clonotypes with others than IBD patients, most markedly active ones. Variability in patient repertoires may have come partly from differing immunosuppressive treatments.

Germline values: CDR1 SGHTA, CDR2 FQGNSA. The length of the CDR3 is 14 residues. TCRdb reprocessed the 5' RACE reads and keeps a single row for each CDR3 protein, giving no DNA. The sample yields approximately 400,000 distinct CDR3 sequences, of which the top ten take up 2% to 2.5%. Material for sequencing was blood. This sequence was found in a human donor with ulcerative colitis or Crohn's disease, or a healthy co-twin of an affected twin (not recorded which). This chain connects TRBV7-2 to TRBJ2-3. The chain's CDR3 is CASVRDTSTDTQYF.